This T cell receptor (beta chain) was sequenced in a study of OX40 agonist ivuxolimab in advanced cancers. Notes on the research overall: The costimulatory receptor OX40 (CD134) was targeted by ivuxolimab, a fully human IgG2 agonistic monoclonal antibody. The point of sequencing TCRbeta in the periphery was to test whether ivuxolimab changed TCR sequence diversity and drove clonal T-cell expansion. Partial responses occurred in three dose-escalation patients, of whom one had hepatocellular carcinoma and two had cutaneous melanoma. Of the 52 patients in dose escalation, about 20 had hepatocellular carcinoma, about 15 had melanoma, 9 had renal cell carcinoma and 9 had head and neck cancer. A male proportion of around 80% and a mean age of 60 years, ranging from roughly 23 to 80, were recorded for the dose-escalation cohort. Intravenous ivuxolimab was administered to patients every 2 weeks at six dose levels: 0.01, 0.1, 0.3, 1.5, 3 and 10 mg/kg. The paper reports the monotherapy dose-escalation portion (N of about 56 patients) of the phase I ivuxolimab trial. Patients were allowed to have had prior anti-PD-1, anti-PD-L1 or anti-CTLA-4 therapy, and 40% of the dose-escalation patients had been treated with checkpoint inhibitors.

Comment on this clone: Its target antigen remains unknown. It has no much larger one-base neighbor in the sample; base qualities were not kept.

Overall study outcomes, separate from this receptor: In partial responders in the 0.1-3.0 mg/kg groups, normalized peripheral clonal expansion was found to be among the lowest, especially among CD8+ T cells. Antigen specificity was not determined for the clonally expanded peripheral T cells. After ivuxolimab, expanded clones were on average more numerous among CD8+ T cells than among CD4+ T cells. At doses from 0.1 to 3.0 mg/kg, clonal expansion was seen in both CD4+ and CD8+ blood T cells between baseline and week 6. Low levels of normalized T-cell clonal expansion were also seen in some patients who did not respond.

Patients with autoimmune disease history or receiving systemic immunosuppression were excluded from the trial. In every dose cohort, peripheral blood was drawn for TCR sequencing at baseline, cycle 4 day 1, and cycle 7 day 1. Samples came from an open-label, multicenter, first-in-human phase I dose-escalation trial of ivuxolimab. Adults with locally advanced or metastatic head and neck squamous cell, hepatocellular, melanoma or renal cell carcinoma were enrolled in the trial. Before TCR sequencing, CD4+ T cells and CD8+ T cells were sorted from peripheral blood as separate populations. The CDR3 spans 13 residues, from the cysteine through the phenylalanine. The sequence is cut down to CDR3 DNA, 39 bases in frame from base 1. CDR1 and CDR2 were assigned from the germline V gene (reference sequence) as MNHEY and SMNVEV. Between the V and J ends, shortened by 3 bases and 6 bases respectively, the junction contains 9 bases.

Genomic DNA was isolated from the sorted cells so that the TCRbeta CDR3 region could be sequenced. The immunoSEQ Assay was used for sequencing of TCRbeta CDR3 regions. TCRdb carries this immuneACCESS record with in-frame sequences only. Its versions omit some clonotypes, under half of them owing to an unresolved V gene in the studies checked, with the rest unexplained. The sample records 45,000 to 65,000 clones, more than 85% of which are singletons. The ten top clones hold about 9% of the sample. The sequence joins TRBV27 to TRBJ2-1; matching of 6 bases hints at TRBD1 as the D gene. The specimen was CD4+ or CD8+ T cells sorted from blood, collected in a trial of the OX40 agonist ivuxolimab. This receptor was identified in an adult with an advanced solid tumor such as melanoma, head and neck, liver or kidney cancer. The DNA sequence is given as TGTGCCAGCAGTTTCTTACAGGGCAATGAGCAGTTCTTC. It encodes CASSFLQGNEQFF.